Sequencing of this T cell receptor (beta chain) was carried out in a study of cytomegalovirus exposure and HLA in healthy donors. Whole-study context: The study's early data release held around 85 million unique TCRs from HLA-typed donors. Study conclusions and caveats: The sole available immune exposure information was CMV serostatus.

With 60 Vbeta and 13 Jbeta primers, the PCR was carried out. TCRdb's copy holds only in-frame clones and misses some; the assay was immunoSEQ multiplex PCR. The repertoire holds about 83,000 clones, with more than 70% as singletons. This clone was seen a single time. Antigen: not known. Germline V gene sequence: CDR1 MNHNY, CDR2 SVGAGI (reference sequence). The CDR3 sequence is 12 residues long. This sequence originates from a man in his 60s in good health and CMV-seronegative. What was sequenced was PBMCs. V is TRBV6-6 and J is TRBJ2-5, with D maybe TRBD1 (6 bases). The DNA end favors TRBJ2-7, so the J call may be wrong. The CDR3 spells CASNDRSYEQYF. CDR3 nucleotides: TGTGCCAGCAATGACAGGTCCTACGAGCAGTACTTC.